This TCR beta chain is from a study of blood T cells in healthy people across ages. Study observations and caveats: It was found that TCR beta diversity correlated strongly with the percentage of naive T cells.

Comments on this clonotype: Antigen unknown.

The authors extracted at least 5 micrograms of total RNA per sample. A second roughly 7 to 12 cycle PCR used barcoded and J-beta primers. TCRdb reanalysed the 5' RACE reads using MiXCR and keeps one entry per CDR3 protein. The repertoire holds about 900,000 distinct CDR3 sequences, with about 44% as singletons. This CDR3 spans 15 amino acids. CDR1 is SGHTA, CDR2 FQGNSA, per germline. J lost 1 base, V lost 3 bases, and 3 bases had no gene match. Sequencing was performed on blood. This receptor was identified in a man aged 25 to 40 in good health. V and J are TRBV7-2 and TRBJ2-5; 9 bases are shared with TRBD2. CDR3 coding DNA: TGTGCCAGCAGCTTTAGCGGGGGCTTCCAAGAGACCCAGTACTTC. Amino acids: CASSFSGGFQETQYF.